This T cell receptor (beta chain) was observed in a study of CD8 T cells in ankylosing spondylitis. TCRdb reanalysed the 5' RACE reads using MiXCR and keeps one entry per CDR3 protein. The sample has about 310,000 distinct CDR3 sequences, less than 25% seen once. V gave up 2 bases and J gave up 4 bases, with 11 bases separating them. The CDR3 is 13 residues long. CDR1 is SQVTM and CDR2 is ANQGSEA in the germline V gene. The chain has TRBV29-1 and TRBJ1-1; a weak D match, TRBD1 (6 bases). This TCR derives from a female donor with ankylosing spondylitis or in good health (not recorded which). The sequenced sample was blood, either unsorted or a sorted T cell fraction (not recorded which). DNA of the CDR3: TGCAGCGTTGAAAAAGGGGGTAGCACTGAAGCTTTCTTT. This codes for CSVEKGGSTEAFF.